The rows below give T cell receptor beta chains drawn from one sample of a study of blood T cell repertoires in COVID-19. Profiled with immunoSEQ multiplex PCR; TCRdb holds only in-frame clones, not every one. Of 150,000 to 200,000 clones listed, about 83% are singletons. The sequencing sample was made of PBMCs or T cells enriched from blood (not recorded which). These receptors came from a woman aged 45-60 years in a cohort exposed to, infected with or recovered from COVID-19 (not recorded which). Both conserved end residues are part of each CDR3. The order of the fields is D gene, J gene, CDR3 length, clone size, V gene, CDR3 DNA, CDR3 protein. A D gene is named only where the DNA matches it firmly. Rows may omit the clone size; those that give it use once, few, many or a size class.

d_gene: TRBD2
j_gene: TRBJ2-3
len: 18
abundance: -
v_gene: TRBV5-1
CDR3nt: TGCGCCAGCAGCTTGTCAAGGGGACTAGCGGCTACCAAGGGTACGCAGTATTTT
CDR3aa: CASSLSRGLAATKGTQYF

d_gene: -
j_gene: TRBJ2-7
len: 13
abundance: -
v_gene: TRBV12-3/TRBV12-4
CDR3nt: TGTGCCAGCAGTCAGGGGGGCAGCTACGAGCAGTACTTC
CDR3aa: CASSQGGSYEQYF

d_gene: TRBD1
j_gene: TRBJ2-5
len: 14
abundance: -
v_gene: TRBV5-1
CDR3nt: TGCGCCAGCAGCAGACAGGGGGTACAAGAGACCCAGTACTTC
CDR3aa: CASSRQGVQETQYF

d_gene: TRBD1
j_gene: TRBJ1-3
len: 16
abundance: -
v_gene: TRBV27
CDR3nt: TGTGCCAGCAGCCTGAGGGGGCTCAGCTCTGGAAACACCATATATTTT
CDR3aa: CASSLRGLSSGNTIYF

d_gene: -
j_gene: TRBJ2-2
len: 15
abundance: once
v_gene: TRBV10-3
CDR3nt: TGTGCCATCAGCCCGTTCGGGGAGAACACCGGGGAGCTGTTTTTT
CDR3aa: CAISPFGENTGELFF

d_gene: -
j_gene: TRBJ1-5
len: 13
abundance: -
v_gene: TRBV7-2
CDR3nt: TGTGCCAGCGGTACAGATAGCAATCAGCCCCAGCATTTT
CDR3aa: CASGTDSNQPQHF

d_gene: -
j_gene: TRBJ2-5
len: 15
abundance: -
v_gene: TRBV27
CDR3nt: TGTGCCAACCCAAAGGGTCGGAGGTGGCAAGAGACCCAGTACTTC
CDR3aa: CANPKGRRWQETQYF

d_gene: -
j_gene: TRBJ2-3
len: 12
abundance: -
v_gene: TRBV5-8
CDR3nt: TGTGCCAGCAGCCCAACCGCGGTCTGGAAGTATTTT
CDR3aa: CASSPTAVWKYF

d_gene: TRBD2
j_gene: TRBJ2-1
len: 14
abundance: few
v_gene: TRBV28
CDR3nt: TGTGCCAGCAGTTTGGGCGGGAGTTTAAATGAGCAGTTCTTC
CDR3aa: CASSLGGSLNEQFF

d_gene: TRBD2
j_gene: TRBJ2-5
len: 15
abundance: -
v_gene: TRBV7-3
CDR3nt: TGTGCCAGCAGCTTGCTAGCGGGGGGGCAAGAGACCCAGTACTTC
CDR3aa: CASSLLAGGQETQYF

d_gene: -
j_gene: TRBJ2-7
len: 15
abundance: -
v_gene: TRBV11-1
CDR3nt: TGTGCCAGCAGCTTCAACAGGGGAGGAATGCGCGAGCAGTACTTC
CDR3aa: CASSFNRGGMREQYF

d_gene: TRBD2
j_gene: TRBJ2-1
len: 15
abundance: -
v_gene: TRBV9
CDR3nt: TGTGCCAGCAGCCAGACTAGCGGGTCCTACAATGAGCAGTTCTTC
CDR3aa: CASSQTSGSYNEQFF

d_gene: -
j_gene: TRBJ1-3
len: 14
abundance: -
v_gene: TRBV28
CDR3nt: TGTGCCAGCAGTCCGGGACAATCTGGAAACACCATATATTTT
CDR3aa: CASSPGQSGNTIYF

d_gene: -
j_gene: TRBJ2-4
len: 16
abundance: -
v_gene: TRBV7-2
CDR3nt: TGTGCCAGCAGCTTAGCCGGGACACCCAAAAAAGACATTCAGTACTTC
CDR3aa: CASSLAGTPKKDIQYF

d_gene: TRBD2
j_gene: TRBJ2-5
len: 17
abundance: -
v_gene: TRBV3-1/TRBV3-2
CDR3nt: TGTGCCAGCAGCCAGATGTTAAGTAGCGGGGACCAAGAGACCCAGTACTTC
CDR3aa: CASSQMLSSGDQETQYF

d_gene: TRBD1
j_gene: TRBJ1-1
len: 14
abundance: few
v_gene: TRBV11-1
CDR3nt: TGTGCCAGCAGCTTTGTCAGGGGGCGGACTGAAGCTTTCTTT
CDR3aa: CASSFVRGRTEAFF

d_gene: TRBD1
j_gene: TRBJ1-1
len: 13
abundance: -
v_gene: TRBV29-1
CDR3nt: TGCAGCGTATGGACAGGGATGAACACTGAAGCTTTCTTT
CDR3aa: CSVWTGMNTEAFF

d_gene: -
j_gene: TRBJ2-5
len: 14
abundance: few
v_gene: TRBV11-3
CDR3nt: TGTGCCAGCAGCTTGCGGGAAAAACAAGAGACCCAGTACTTC
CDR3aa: CASSLREKQETQYF

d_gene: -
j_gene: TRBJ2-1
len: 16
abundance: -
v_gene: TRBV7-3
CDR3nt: TGTGCCAGCAGCTTAAATTCTGCCCAGGGGCGAGGAGAGCAGTTCTTC
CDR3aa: CASSLNSAQGRGEQFF

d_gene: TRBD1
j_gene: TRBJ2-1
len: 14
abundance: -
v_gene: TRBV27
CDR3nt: TGTGCCAGCACTGATCCGGGACAGGGGAATGAGCAGTTCTTC
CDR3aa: CASTDPGQGNEQFF

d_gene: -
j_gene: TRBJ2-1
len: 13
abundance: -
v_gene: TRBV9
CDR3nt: TGTGCCAGCAAGGCGGCAAGATACAATGAGCAGTTCTTC
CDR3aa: CASKAARYNEQFF

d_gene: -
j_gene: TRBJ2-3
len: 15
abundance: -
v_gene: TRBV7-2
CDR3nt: TGTGCCAGCAGCTGGGAAGGACTTAGCACAGATACGCAGTATTTT
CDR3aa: CASSWEGLSTDTQYF

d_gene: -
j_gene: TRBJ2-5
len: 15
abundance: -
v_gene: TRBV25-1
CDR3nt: TGTGCCAGCAGTGAATCGCGGGGGCGCGGAGAGACCCAGTACTTC
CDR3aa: CASSESRGRGETQYF

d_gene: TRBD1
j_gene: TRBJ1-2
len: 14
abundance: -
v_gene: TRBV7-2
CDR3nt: TGTGCCAGCACCGATCGGACAGGGGTGCAGGGCTACACCTTC
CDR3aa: CASTDRTGVQGYTF

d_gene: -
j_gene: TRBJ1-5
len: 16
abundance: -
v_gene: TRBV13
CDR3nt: TGTGCCAGCAGCTTACGGCTGCGGGGGAGCAATCAGCCCCAGCATTTT
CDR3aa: CASSLRLRGSNQPQHF

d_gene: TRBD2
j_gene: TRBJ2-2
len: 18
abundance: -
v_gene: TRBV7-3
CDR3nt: TGTGCCAGCAGCACACTAGCGGGGGGCCAAACGGGCACCGGGGAGCTGTTTTTT
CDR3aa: CASSTLAGGQTGTGELFF

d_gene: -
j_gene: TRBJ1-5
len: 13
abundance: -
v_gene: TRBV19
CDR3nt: TGTGCCAGCCTTGGAGGGTACAATCAGCCCCAGCATTTT
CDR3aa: CASLGGYNQPQHF

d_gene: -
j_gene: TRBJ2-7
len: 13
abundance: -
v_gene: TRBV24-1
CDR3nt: TGTGCCACCAGCTCCCCCGAGGGCGACGAGCAGTACTTC
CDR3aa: CATSSPEGDEQYF

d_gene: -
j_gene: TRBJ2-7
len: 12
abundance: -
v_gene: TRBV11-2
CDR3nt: TGTGCCAGCACCCAAAGGGGCGAGGAGCCGTACTTC
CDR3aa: CASTQRGEEPYF

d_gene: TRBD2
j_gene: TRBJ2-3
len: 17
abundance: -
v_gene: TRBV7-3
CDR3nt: TGTGCCAGCAGCTTAAAGGCGGGGGGACCTAGCACAGATACGCAGTATTTT
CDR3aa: CASSLKAGGPSTDTQYF

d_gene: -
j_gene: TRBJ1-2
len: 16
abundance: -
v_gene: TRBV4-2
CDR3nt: TGTGCCAGCAGCCAAGAAGGGAGGGGGGCGCAGGATGGCTACACCTTC
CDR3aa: CASSQEGRGAQDGYTF

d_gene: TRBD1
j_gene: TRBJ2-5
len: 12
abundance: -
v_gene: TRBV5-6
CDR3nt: TGTGCCAGCAGCGTACAGGGGGCGGCCCAGTACTTC
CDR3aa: CASSVQGAAQYF

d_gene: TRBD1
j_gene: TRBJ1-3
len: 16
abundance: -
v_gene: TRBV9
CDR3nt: TGTGCCAGCAGCGCCGACAGGGTTCTCTCTGGAAACACCATATATTTT
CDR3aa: CASSADRVLSGNTIYF

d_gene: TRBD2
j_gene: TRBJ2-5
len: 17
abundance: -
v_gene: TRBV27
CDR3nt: TGTGCCAGCAGTTTGATGAACGGGAGGGCGGGACAAGAGACCCAGTACTTC
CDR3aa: CASSLMNGRAGQETQYF

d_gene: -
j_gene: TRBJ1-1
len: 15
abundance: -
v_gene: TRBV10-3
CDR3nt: TGTGCCATCAGTGAGTCAGGGGGGGAGAACACTGAAGCTTTCTTT
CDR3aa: CAISESGGENTEAFF

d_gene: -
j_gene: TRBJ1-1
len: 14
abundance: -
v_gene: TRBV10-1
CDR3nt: TGCGCCAGCAGTGACGGGGGGACGAACACTGAAGCTTTCTTT
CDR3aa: CASSDGGTNTEAFF

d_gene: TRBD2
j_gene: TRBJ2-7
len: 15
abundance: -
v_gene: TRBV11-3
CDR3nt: TGTGCCAGCAGCGCCGGACTAGCGGGATCCTACGAGCAGTACTTC
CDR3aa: CASSAGLAGSYEQYF

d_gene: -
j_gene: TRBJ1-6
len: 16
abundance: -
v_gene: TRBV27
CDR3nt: TGTGCCAGCAGTTTATCGATAGGGGGGGATAATTCACCCCTCCACTTT
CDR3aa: CASSLSIGGDNSPLHF

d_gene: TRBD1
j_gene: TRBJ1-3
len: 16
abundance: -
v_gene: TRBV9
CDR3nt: TGTGCCAGCAGCGTAGAGGGGGCCCGCTCTGGAAACACCATATATTTT
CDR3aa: CASSVEGARSGNTIYF

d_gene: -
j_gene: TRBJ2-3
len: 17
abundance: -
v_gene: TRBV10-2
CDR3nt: TGCGCCAGCAGTGACTGTCTAAACTTTCGGTGCACAGATACGCAGTATTTT
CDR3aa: CASSDCLNFRCTDTQYF

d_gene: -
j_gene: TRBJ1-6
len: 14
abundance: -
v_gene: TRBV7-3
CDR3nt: TGTGCCAGCAGCCAGGGTTCCTATAATTCACCCCTCCACTTT
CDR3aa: CASSQGSYNSPLHF

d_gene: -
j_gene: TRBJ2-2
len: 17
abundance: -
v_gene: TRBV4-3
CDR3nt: TGCGCCAGCAGCCAAGGTGTTGGACAGTCGAACACCGGGGAGCTGTTTTTT
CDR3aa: CASSQGVGQSNTGELFF